Listed below are T cell receptor beta chains from one sample, sequenced in a study of blood T cell repertoires in COVID-19. Profiled with immunoSEQ multiplex PCR; TCRdb holds only in-frame clones, not every one. The sample lists roughly 400,000 clones; 90% to 95% were seen once. Material for sequencing was PBMCs or T cells enriched from blood (not recorded which). The receptors were gathered from a woman in her forties who had been exposed to COVID-19. Each CDR3 is given with its conserved first and last residue. The D gene is left open where the match is weak. A clone size is listed for some rows: how often the clone was seen (once, few, many), or a class if it is expanded.

j_call d_call clone_size v_call cdr3_nt cdr3_aa
TRBJ1-5 TRBD1 NA TRBV19 TGTGCCAGTAGTATCCTTCCAGGGGGCGGTCAGCCCCAGCATTTT CASSILPGGGQPQHF
TRBJ2-7 NA NA TRBV5-1 TGCGCCAGCAGCCCGCTTGGCCACTACGAGCAGTACTTC CASSPLGHYEQYF
TRBJ2-1 TRBD2 few TRBV2 TGTGCCAGCAGACCAGGGACTAGCGAGGAGTTCTTC CASRPGTSEEFF
TRBJ2-3 NA once TRBV5-4 TGTGCCAGCAGCTTCCCGGGAGATACGCAGTATTTT CASSFPGDTQYF
TRBJ2-1 NA NA TRBV29-1 TGCAGCGCAGGGACAGCGACCGGGGGCAATGAGCAGTTCTTC CSAGTATGGNEQFF
TRBJ1-1 NA NA TRBV7-3 TGTGCCAGCAGCTTGACAGGCCCCACTGAAGCTTTCTTT CASSLTGPTEAFF
TRBJ2-7 TRBD1 NA TRBV11-3 TGTGCCAGCAGCTCGCTGACAGGGGGAATCGGGGACGAGCAGTACTTC CASSSLTGGIGDEQYF
TRBJ1-4 NA NA TRBV19 TGTGCCAGTAGTGGGGACATAACGGTGGGAAAACTGTTTTTT CASSGDITVGKLFF
TRBJ2-3 TRBD2 NA TRBV7-9 TGTGCCAGCAGCTTTGGGCTAGCGGGGGATACGCAGTATTTT CASSFGLAGDTQYF
TRBJ1-4 NA NA TRBV29-1 TGCAGCGTTGAAGGAGGGGAGGGTCGTGGAAAACTGTTTTTT CSVEGGEGRGKLFF
TRBJ2-4 TRBD1 NA TRBV25-1 TGTGCCAGCAGTGATCGCGGACAGGGGCTAGCCAAAAACATTCAGTACTTC CASSDRGQGLAKNIQYF
TRBJ1-2 NA NA TRBV6-5 TGTGCCAGCAGCCGAGACACCGACTATGGCTACACCTTC CASSRDTDYGYTF
TRBJ2-7 TRBD2 NA TRBV5-5 TGTGCCAGCAGCCCCCCCGCTAGCGGGAATCTCTACGAGCAGTACTTC CASSPPASGNLYEQYF
TRBJ2-2 NA NA TRBV6-5 TGTGCCAGCTGTTACGATAATCGCGACACCGGGGAGCTGTTTTTT CASCYDNRDTGELFF
TRBJ1-1 NA NA TRBV7-6 TGTGCCAGCAGCTTACCGCAGGGGAGCACTGAAGCTTTCTTT CASSLPQGSTEAFF
TRBJ2-7 NA once TRBV7-9 TGTGCCAGCGGCCCAAAGGACATGGAGCAGTACTTC CASGPKDMEQYF
TRBJ1-1 NA NA TRBV9 TGTGCCAGCAGCGTAGGGAGAGGGAATAAGAACACTGAAGCTTTCTTT CASSVGRGNKNTEAFF
TRBJ1-2 TRBD1 NA TRBV18 TGTGCCAGCTCACCACAAGGACAGGGGGCCTATGGCTACACCTTC CASSPQGQGAYGYTF
TRBJ2-1 NA NA TRBV5-4 TGTGCCAGCAGCCAGGGGACCTCCTACAATGAGCAGTTCTTC CASSQGTSYNEQFF
TRBJ1-5 TRBD1 once TRBV2 TGTGCCAGCACCCGTGGACAGGATCAGCCCCAGCATTTT CASTRGQDQPQHF
TRBJ1-4 NA NA TRBV10-3 TGTGCCATCAGTGAGTCGATGGGGGGTAATGAAAAACTGTTTTTT CAISESMGGNEKLFF
TRBJ1-1 NA NA TRBV2 TGTGCCAGCAGTGCTAGACGTTTGAACACTGAAGCTTTCTTT CASSARRLNTEAFF
TRBJ1-6 NA NA TRBV7-9 TGTGCCAGCACCCTTAATAATTCACCCCTCCACTTT CASTLNNSPLHF
TRBJ2-7 TRBD1 NA TRBV5-6 TGTGCCAGCAGCTTGTATTCAGGGGGCTACGAGCAGTACTTC CASSLYSGGYEQYF
TRBJ2-5 TRBD2 few TRBV7-2 TGTGCCAGCAGCTTAGCTCCTAGCGGGAGTCTAGAGACCCAGTACTTC CASSLAPSGSLETQYF
TRBJ2-1 NA NA TRBV7-9 TGTGCCAGCAGCTTAGGCGCATACAATGAGCAGTTCTTC CASSLGAYNEQFF
TRBJ2-7 NA once TRBV14 TGTGCCAGCAGCCAAGTACTGGGAGTGGGGAATTACGAGCAGTACTTC CASSQVLGVGNYEQYF
TRBJ1-2 TRBD1 NA TRBV12-3/TRBV12-4 TGTGCCAGCAGCGAGGGACAGGGGGAAGGCTACACCTTC CASSEGQGEGYTF
TRBJ1-1 NA once TRBV29-1 TGCAGCGTTGAACAGGGTGGCACTGAAGCTTTCTTT CSVEQGGTEAFF
TRBJ2-1 TRBD2 NA TRBV24-1 TGTGCCATCGCAGAGAGCGGGAGGGCCTGGGATGAGCAGTTCTTC CAIAESGRAWDEQFF
TRBJ2-5 NA NA TRBV9 TGTGCCAGCGGTAACACCAAGGAGACCCAGTACTTC CASGNTKETQYF
TRBJ2-2 TRBD2 NA TRBV4-3 TGCGCCAGCAGCCATGGCCCCGGGGGGGCCGGTTTCCCCGGGGAGCTGTTTTTT CASSHGPGGAGFPGELFF